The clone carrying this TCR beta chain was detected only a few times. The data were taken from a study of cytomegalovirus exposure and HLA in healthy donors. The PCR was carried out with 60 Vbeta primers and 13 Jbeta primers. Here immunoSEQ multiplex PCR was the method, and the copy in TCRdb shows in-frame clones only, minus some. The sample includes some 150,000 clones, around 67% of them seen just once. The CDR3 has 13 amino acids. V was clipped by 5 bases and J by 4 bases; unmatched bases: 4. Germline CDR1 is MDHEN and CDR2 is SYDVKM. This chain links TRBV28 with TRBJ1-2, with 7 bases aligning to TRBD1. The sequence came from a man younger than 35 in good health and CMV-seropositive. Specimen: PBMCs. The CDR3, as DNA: TGTGCCAGCAGTACCAGGACAGGCTATGGCTACACCTTC. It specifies CASSTRTGYGYTF.